These T cell receptor beta chains were read from a single sample in a study of T cells in localized non-small cell lung cancer. TCRdb keeps only in-frame clones here, not all; method: immunoSEQ multiplex PCR. The table lists about 41,000 clones, approximately 83% of them singletons. The sample consisted of PBMCs, taken before any cancer treatment. These receptors were collected from a man aged 35 to 70 with stage II lung adenocarcinoma. Each CDR3 is given with its conserved first and last residue. The D gene is left open where the match is weak. Rows may omit the clone size; those that give it use once, few, many or a size class.

clone size	CDR3 length	V gene	D gene	J gene	CDR3 DNA	CDR3 protein
.	16	TRBV5-6	TRBD2	TRBJ2-2	TGTGCCAGCAGTTCGCTAGCGGGAGGACTCACCGGGGAGCTGTTTTTT	CASSSLAGGLTGELFF
.	14	TRBV7-9	TRBD1	TRBJ2-7	TGTGCCAGCAGCCGTTGGGACAGAGGCTACGAGCAGTACTTC	CASSRWDRGYEQYF
.	14	TRBV5-6	TRBD1	TRBJ1-4	TGTGCCAGCAGCGGATGGGACAGGAATGAAAAACTGTTTTTT	CASSGWDRNEKLFF
once	15	TRBV4-2	.	TRBJ2-5	TGTGCCAGCAGCCAAGGTCGGTCGGAGGAAGAGACCCAGTACTTC	CASSQGRSEEETQYF
.	15	TRBV28	.	TRBJ2-7	TGTGCCAGCAGTTTATCTCCACAGGGTTCGTACGAGCAGTACTTC	CASSLSPQGSYEQYF
.	14	TRBV7-2	.	TRBJ1-4	TGTGCCAGCACCCTAGGGCAGGGGAGCGCAAAACTGTTTTTT	CASTLGQGSAKLFF
.	16	TRBV4-2	TRBD2	TRBJ2-5	TGTGCCAGCAGACCACGGGCTAGCGGTAAACAAGAGACCCAGTACTTC	CASRPRASGKQETQYF
.	17	TRBV11-1	TRBD2	TRBJ2-1	TGTGCCAGCAGCAACAACCCGACTAGCGGGGGGAGCAATGAGCAGTTCTTC	CASSNNPTSGGSNEQFF
.	16	TRBV4-3	TRBD2	TRBJ2-7	TGCGCCAGCAGCCAAGATACTAGCGGCAGCTCCTACGAGCAGTACTTC	CASSQDTSGSSYEQYF
.	16	TRBV5-4	TRBD1	TRBJ1-3	TGTGCCAGCAGCTCCCGACAGGGTAACTCTGGAAACACCATATATTTT	CASSSRQGNSGNTIYF
.	15	TRBV28	TRBD2	TRBJ2-1	TGTGCCAGCAGTTTCACTAGCGGGCCGGTGGGTGAGCAGTTCTTC	CASSFTSGPVGEQFF
.	15	TRBV27	TRBD2	TRBJ2-1	TGTGCCAGCAGTTTATATGGACTAGCGGACAATGAGCAGTTCTTC	CASSLYGLADNEQFF
.	14	TRBV6-6	TRBD1	TRBJ1-5	TGTGCCAGCAGCCTAACAGGGGCGGGCCAGCCCCAGCATTTT	CASSLTGAGQPQHF
.	9	TRBV6-1	.	TRBJ1-2	TGTGCCAGCCCCGGCCCCGGCACCTTC	CASPGPGTF
.	14	TRBV10-1	.	TRBJ2-7	TGCGCCAGCAGTGAGTCACCAGGGGCCTACGAGCAGTACTTC	CASSESPGAYEQYF
.	15	TRBV16	.	TRBJ1-1	TGTGCCAGCAGCCCCCGGACTGAGATGAACACTGAAGCTTTCTTT	CASSPRTEMNTEAFF
.	13	TRBV5-6	TRBD1	TRBJ2-5	TGTGCCAGCAGCGGGGACAGGGTTGGGACCCAGTACTTC	CASSGDRVGTQYF
.	15	TRBV25-1	.	TRBJ1-1	TGTGCCAGCAGTCCTATGAGGGGGTCAGGCACTGAAGCTTTCTTT	CASSPMRGSGTEAFF
.	13	TRBV7-7	TRBD2	TRBJ2-7	TGTGCTAGCAGCTTAACTAGCGGCTACGAGCAGTACTTC	CASSLTSGYEQYF
.	17	TRBV18	.	TRBJ1-4	TGTGCCAGCTCAGAATACGGCGGACGTGCAACTAATGAAAAACTGTTTTTT	CASSEYGGRATNEKLFF
large	13	TRBV19	.	TRBJ1-1	TGTGCCAGTAGTATAGGTTCTAACAATGAAGCTTTCTTT	CASSIGSNNEAFF
few	14	TRBV25-1	TRBD1	TRBJ2-3	TGTGCCAGCAGTCAGGGACAGGGTGCCGATACGCAGTATTTT	CASSQGQGADTQYF
.	13	TRBV7-3	.	TRBJ2-3	TGTGCCAGCAGCTTAACTGGAACAGATACGCAGTATTTT	CASSLTGTDTQYF
.	14	TRBV6-5	.	TRBJ2-3	TGTGCCAGCAGTTACCACGGGGGCGCAGATACGCAGTATTTT	CASSYHGGADTQYF
once	15	TRBV9	.	TRBJ2-1	TGTGCCAGCAGCGTAGGGCTGGGGTCCTACAATGAGCAGTTCTTC	CASSVGLGSYNEQFF
.	14	TRBV19	.	TRBJ2-2	TGTGCCAGTAGTACGCTCCGAGGCACCGGGGAGCTGTTTTTT	CASSTLRGTGELFF
.	14	TRBV6-5	TRBD1	TRBJ2-7	TGTGCCAGCAGACCCCCCGGACAGGGTCGAGAGCAGTACTTC	CASRPPGQGREQYF
few	13	TRBV7-2	.	TRBJ2-3	TGTGCCAGCAGCTCCAACCTCCCGGATACGCAGTATTTT	CASSSNLPDTQYF
.	14	TRBV7-9	TRBD1	TRBJ1-4	TGTGCCAGCAGCAGGACAGGGCCGGAAGAAAAACTGTTTTTT	CASSRTGPEEKLFF
.	16	TRBV6-6	TRBD2	TRBJ2-5	TGTGCCAGCAGTCCTCCTTCCGCGGGGGGGGGAGAGACCCAGTACTTC	CASSPPSAGGGETQYF
.	14	TRBV15	TRBD2	TRBJ2-7	TGTGCCACCAGCAGAGATCGAGCGGGGGGCGAGCAGTACTTC	CATSRDRAGGEQYF
.	19	TRBV19	TRBD1	TRBJ2-7	TGTGCCAGTAGTATAGGGGACAGGGCACCGAGTCTTGGTGTCTACGAGCAGTACTTC	CASSIGDRAPSLGVYEQYF
.	13	TRBV5-1	.	TRBJ2-1	TGCGCCAGCAGCCAATCTCAGAACAATGAGCAGTTCTTC	CASSQSQNNEQFF
.	17	TRBV28	TRBD1	TRBJ2-5	TGTGCCAGCAGTTTCTCTCCAGGGGGCTGGTACCAAGAGACCCAGTACTTC	CASSFSPGGWYQETQYF
.	16	TRBV7-3	TRBD2	TRBJ2-3	TGTGCCAGCAGCCGGACTAGCGGGGCGTCAACAGATACGCAGTATTTT	CASSRTSGASTDTQYF
.	14	TRBV7-2	.	TRBJ1-2	TGTGCCAGCAGCTTAGGGAACAGGGTATATGGCTACACCTTC	CASSLGNRVYGYTF
.	16	TRBV28	.	TRBJ2-3	TGTGCCAGCAGTCAGACCGCGGGTGGGAGCACAGATACGCAGTATTTT	CASSQTAGGSTDTQYF